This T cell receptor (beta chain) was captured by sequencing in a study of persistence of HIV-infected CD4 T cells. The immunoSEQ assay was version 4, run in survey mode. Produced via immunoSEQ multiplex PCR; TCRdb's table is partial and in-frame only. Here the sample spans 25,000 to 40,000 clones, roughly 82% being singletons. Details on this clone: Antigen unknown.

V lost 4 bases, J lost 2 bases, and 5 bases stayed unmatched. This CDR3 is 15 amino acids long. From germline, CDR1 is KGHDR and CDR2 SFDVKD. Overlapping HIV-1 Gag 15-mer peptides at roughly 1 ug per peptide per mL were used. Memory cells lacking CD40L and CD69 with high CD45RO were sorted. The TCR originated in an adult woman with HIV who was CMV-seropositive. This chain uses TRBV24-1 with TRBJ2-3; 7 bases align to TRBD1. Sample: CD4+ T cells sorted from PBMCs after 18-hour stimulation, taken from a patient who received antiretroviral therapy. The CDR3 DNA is TGTGCCACCAGTGACCACGGGACAGTCACAGATACGCAGTATTTT. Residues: CATSDHGTVTDTQYF.